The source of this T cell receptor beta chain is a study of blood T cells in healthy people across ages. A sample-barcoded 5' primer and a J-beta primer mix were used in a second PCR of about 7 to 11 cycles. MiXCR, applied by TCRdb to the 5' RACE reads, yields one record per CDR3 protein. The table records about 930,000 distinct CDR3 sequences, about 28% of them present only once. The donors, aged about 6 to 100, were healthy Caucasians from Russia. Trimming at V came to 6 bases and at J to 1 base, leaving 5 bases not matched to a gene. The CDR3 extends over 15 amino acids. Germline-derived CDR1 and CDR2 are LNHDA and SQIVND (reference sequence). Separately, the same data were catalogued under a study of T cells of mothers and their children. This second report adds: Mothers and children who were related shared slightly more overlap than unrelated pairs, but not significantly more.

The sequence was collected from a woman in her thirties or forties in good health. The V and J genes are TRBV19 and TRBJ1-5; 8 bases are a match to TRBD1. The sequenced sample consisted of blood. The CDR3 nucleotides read TGTGCCAGTAGGGAGACAGGGGAAAGCAATCAGCCCCAGCATTTT. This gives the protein CASRETGESNQPQHF. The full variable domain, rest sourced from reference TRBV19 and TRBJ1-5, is DGGITQSPKYLFRKEGQNVTLSCEQNLNHDAMYWYRQDPGQGLRLIYYSQIVNDFQKGDIAEGYSVSREKKESFPLTVTSAQKNPTAFYLCASRETGESNQPQHFGDGTRLSIL.